A selection of T cell receptor beta chains follows, all from one sample in a study of human T cells and chemical hapten exposure. TCRdb itself ran the RACE reads through MiXCR, one entry per CDR3 protein. Altogether over 55,000 distinct CDR3 sequences are present, around 10% being singletons, with the ten largest covering roughly 1.5%. Material: whole blood, obtained in connection with sensitization to the hapten diphenylcyclopropenone (DPC). The receptors originated from a woman aged 50 to 60 with alopecia areata. Some clones in this sample may be carry-over from other donors' samples. Both conserved end residues are part of each CDR3. The D gene is left open where the match is weak. Size is stated for part of the rows, as once, few or many counts, or as a class when the clone is expanded.

clone size: NA
V gene: TRBV4-1
D gene: NA
J gene: TRBJ1-2
CDR3 protein: CASSQDQLAGGYTF
CDR3 DNA: TGCGCCAGCAGCCAAGATCAGTTGGCTGGGGGCTACACCTTC

clone size: few
V gene: TRBV12-3/TRBV12-4
D gene: TRBD1
J gene: TRBJ2-2
CDR3 protein: CASSLEAGGTGELFF
CDR3 DNA: TGTGCCAGCAGTTTAGAGGCAGGGGGCACCGGGGAGCTGTTTTTT

clone size: many
V gene: TRBV28
D gene: TRBD1
J gene: TRBJ2-4
CDR3 protein: CASSLTGNWNIQYF
CDR3 DNA: TGTGCCAGCAGTCTGACAGGGAATTGGAACATTCAGTACTTC

clone size: many
V gene: TRBV6-6
D gene: NA
J gene: TRBJ2-1
CDR3 protein: CASRRLTSYNEQFF
CDR3 DNA: TGTGCCAGCAGGAGACTTACTTCCTACAATGAGCAGTTCTTC

clone size: many
V gene: TRBV5-1
D gene: TRBD1
J gene: TRBJ1-2
CDR3 protein: CASSPGQGYGYTF
CDR3 DNA: TGCGCCAGCAGCCCGGGACAGGGCTATGGCTACACCTTC

clone size: many
V gene: TRBV7-2
D gene: NA
J gene: TRBJ1-5
CDR3 protein: CASSFTAMGNQPQHF
CDR3 DNA: TGTGCCAGCAGCTTCACAGCTATGGGCAATCAGCCCCAGCATTTT

clone size: NA
V gene: TRBV7-9
D gene: NA
J gene: TRBJ2-5
CDR3 protein: CASSLTINIGLTQETQYF
CDR3 DNA: TGTGCCAGCAGCTTAACGATAAATATTGGACTAACACAAGAGACCCAGTACTTC

clone size: many
V gene: TRBV27
D gene: NA
J gene: TRBJ1-4
CDR3 protein: CASRPTTNSAEKLFF
CDR3 DNA: TGTGCCAGCAGACCTACGACTAACTCGGCAGAAAAACTGTTTTTT

clone size: few
V gene: TRBV29-1
D gene: NA
J gene: TRBJ2-5
CDR3 protein: CSVEENQETQYF
CDR3 DNA: TGCAGCGTTGAAGAGAACCAGGAGACCCAGTACTTC

clone size: few
V gene: TRBV20-1
D gene: TRBD2
J gene: TRBJ2-1
CDR3 protein: CSAKPLAAPYNEQFF
CDR3 DNA: TGCAGTGCTAAACCCCTAGCGGCCCCCTACAATGAGCAGTTCTTC

clone size: many
V gene: TRBV2
D gene: NA
J gene: TRBJ1-1
CDR3 protein: CASEIEQVTEAFF
CDR3 DNA: TGTGCCAGCGAGATAGAACAGGTCACTGAAGCTTTCTTT

clone size: NA
V gene: TRBV12-3/TRBV12-4
D gene: NA
J gene: TRBJ1-3
CDR3 protein: CASSRRDKTIYF
CDR3 DNA: TGTGCCAGCAGTCGAAGGGATAAGACCATATATTTT

clone size: NA
V gene: TRBV18
D gene: TRBD1
J gene: TRBJ1-1
CDR3 protein: CASSQDTGGTGKAFF
CDR3 DNA: TGTGCCAGCTCACAGGATACAGGGGGGACCGGGAAAGCTTTCTTT

clone size: many
V gene: TRBV20-1
D gene: NA
J gene: TRBJ2-5
CDR3 protein: CSARVRYQETQYF
CDR3 DNA: TGCAGTGCTAGAGTGAGGTACCAAGAGACCCAGTACTTC

clone size: NA
V gene: TRBV15
D gene: NA
J gene: TRBJ2-7
CDR3 protein: CATSGKGQPSSYEQYF
CDR3 DNA: TGTGCCACCAGCGGGAAAGGACAGCCAAGCTCCTACGAGCAGTACTTC

clone size: many
V gene: TRBV10-1
D gene: TRBD1
J gene: TRBJ1-1
CDR3 protein: CASQRGGSYTEAFF
CDR3 DNA: TGCGCCAGCCAGCGAGGGGGCTCCTACACTGAAGCTTTCTTT

clone size: NA
V gene: TRBV11-3
D gene: TRBD2
J gene: TRBJ2-7
CDR3 protein: CASSPGTSGNYEQYF
CDR3 DNA: TGTGCCAGCAGCCCCGGGACTAGCGGAAACTACGAGCAGTACTTC

clone size: many
V gene: TRBV19
D gene: NA
J gene: TRBJ2-7
CDR3 protein: CASSLQVVGEQYF
CDR3 DNA: TGTGCCAGTAGTCTACAGGTCGTTGGAGAGCAGTACTTC

clone size: NA
V gene: TRBV6-2/TRBV6-3
D gene: NA
J gene: TRBJ1-5
CDR3 protein: CASSTPFGASNQPQHF
CDR3 DNA: TGTGCCAGCAGTACTCCCTTCGGGGCTAGCAATCAGCCCCAGCATTTT

clone size: many
V gene: TRBV28
D gene: TRBD1
J gene: TRBJ2-5
CDR3 protein: CASSPTSFDRGQETQYF
CDR3 DNA: TGTGCCAGCAGTCCTACCTCCTTTGACAGGGGACAAGAGACCCAGTACTTC

clone size: many
V gene: TRBV19
D gene: TRBD2
J gene: TRBJ2-1
CDR3 protein: CASSIQTGGSYNEQFF
CDR3 DNA: TGTGCCAGTAGTATACAGACGGGGGGGTCCTACAATGAGCAGTTCTTC

clone size: few
V gene: TRBV20-1
D gene: TRBD2
J gene: TRBJ2-7
CDR3 protein: CSAPTSGREYEQYF
CDR3 DNA: TGCAGTGCCCCAACTAGCGGGCGCGAATACGAGCAGTACTTC

clone size: many
V gene: TRBV29-1
D gene: NA
J gene: TRBJ2-7
CDR3 protein: CSVELEPSYEQYF
CDR3 DNA: TGCAGCGTTGAGTTGGAGCCTTCATACGAGCAGTACTTC

clone size: NA
V gene: TRBV20-1
D gene: NA
J gene: TRBJ2-3
CDR3 protein: CSPLPGLTTDTQYF
CDR3 DNA: TGCAGTCCCCTGCCGGGACTTACTACAGATACGCAGTATTTT

clone size: NA
V gene: TRBV6-5
D gene: TRBD1
J gene: TRBJ2-7
CDR3 protein: CASSKQGWWPYEQYF
CDR3 DNA: TGTGCCAGCAGTAAACAGGGGTGGTGGCCCTACGAGCAGTACTTC

clone size: many
V gene: TRBV7-2
D gene: TRBD2
J gene: TRBJ2-1
CDR3 protein: CASSQGLAGSNEQFF
CDR3 DNA: TGTGCCAGCAGCCAAGGACTAGCGGGCTCCAATGAGCAGTTCTTC

clone size: NA
V gene: TRBV2
D gene: TRBD2
J gene: TRBJ2-3
CDR3 protein: CASIKARGWTDTQYF
CDR3 DNA: TGTGCCAGCATCAAAGCGCGGGGGTGGACAGATACGCAGTATTTT

clone size: many
V gene: TRBV29-1
D gene: NA
J gene: TRBJ2-5
CDR3 protein: CSVDTLAQETQYF
CDR3 DNA: TGCAGCGTTGACACACTTGCGCAGGAGACCCAGTACTTC

clone size: NA
V gene: TRBV11-2
D gene: NA
J gene: TRBJ2-7
CDR3 protein: CASSMMRGNEQYF
CDR3 DNA: TGTGCCAGCAGCATGATGAGGGGAAACGAGCAGTACTTC